The rows below give T cell receptor beta chains drawn from one sample of a study of T cell responses to AZD1222 COVID-19 vaccine. The method was immunoSEQ multiplex PCR; TCRdb's version includes in-frame clones alone and lacks a portion of them. The sample includes about 100,000 clones, 90% of them seen just once. The specimen was peripheral blood, collected on day 0 of AZD1222 vaccination. The origin of the receptors is an adult in good health. Each CDR3 is given with its conserved first and last residue. D genes are given only for firm matches. Some rows mark clone size as missing; the rest say once, few, many or name a class of expanded clone.

abundance	len	v_gene	d_gene	j_gene	CDR3aa	CDR3nt
NA	16	TRBV27	NA	TRBJ1-6	CASRGALSSYNSPLHF	TGTGCCAGCAGGGGCGCTTTGAGCTCCTATAATTCACCCCTCCACTTT
once	16	TRBV9	NA	TRBJ2-7	CASSVALFEVSYEQYF	TGTGCCAGCAGCGTAGCGTTATTTGAGGTTTCCTACGAGCAGTACTTC
NA	13	TRBV27	NA	TRBJ1-4	CASSLRRNEKLFF	TGTGCCAGCAGTTTAAGACGGAATGAAAAACTGTTTTTT
NA	15	TRBV7-2	NA	TRBJ1-5	CASSSSGQRNQPQHF	TGTGCCAGCAGCTCTTCCGGACAGAGAAATCAGCCCCAGCATTTT
NA	18	TRBV7-7	TRBD1	TRBJ1-1	CASSFNGGTGGMNTEAFF	TGTGCCAGCAGCTTCAACGGGGGGACAGGGGGCATGAACACTGAAGCTTTCTTT
NA	14	TRBV2	NA	TRBJ2-3	CASSVDTRTDTQYF	TGTGCCAGCAGTGTTGATACCCGCACAGATACGCAGTATTTT
NA	16	TRBV5-6	NA	TRBJ2-3	CASSDSRTSSTDTQYF	TGTGCCAGCAGCGACTCTAGGACCTCTAGCACAGATACGCAGTATTTT
NA	15	TRBV5-1	NA	TRBJ2-1	CASSLASSSGVGQFF	TGCGCCAGCAGCTTGGCCTCGTCCTCGGGGGTAGGGCAGTTCTTC
NA	13	TRBV6-1	TRBD1	TRBJ1-5	CASRTGGNQPQHF	TGTGCCAGCAGGACAGGGGGCAATCAGCCCCAGCATTTT
NA	17	TRBV10-3	NA	TRBJ1-6	CAISESVEGSYNSPLHF	TGTGCCATCAGTGAGAGTGTTGAAGGCTCCTATAATTCACCCCTCCACTTT
NA	12	TRBV4-1	NA	TRBJ2-7	CASSQPDYEQYF	TGCGCCAGCAGCCAGCCTGATTACGAGCAGTACTTC
NA	13	TRBV28	NA	TRBJ1-1	CATPRREPTEAFF	TGTGCCACCCCCCGGCGTGAACCCACTGAAGCTTTCTTT
once	14	TRBV19	NA	TRBJ2-7	CASSTRQAVYEQYF	TGTGCCAGTAGTACTAGACAGGCCGTCTACGAGCAGTACTTC
NA	14	TRBV5-1	TRBD1	TRBJ2-3	CASRDRARADTQYF	TGCGCCAGCCGGGACAGGGCTCGCGCAGATACGCAGTATTTT
NA	13	TRBV6-6	NA	TRBJ2-1	CASSWDTYNEQFF	TGTGCCAGCAGTTGGGACACGTACAATGAGCAGTTCTTC
NA	11	TRBV20-1	NA	TRBJ1-1	CSATANTEAFF	TGCAGTGCTACAGCGAACACTGAAGCTTTCTTT
once	16	TRBV2	TRBD1	TRBJ1-1	CASSDGQGMMNTEAFF	TGTGCCAGCAGTGATGGACAGGGGATGATGAACACTGAAGCTTTCTTT
NA	13	TRBV6-5	NA	TRBJ1-6	CASRGGEGSPLHF	TGTGCCAGCAGGGGGGGCGAAGGTTCACCCCTCCACTTT
NA	14	TRBV5-5	NA	TRBJ1-2	CASSLGGIDYGYTF	TGTGCCAGCAGCTTGGGGGGGATCGACTATGGCTACACCTTC
NA	15	TRBV29-1	TRBD1	TRBJ1-4	CSVELDRGPNEKLFF	TGCAGCGTTGAGCTTGACAGGGGGCCTAATGAAAAACTGTTTTTT
NA	16	TRBV7-8	NA	TRBJ1-3	CASSLGILSSGNTIYF	TGTGCCAGCAGCTTAGGAATCCTCTCCTCTGGAAACACCATATATTTT
NA	14	TRBV19	TRBD1	TRBJ1-1	CASSYRGRNTEAFF	TGTGCCAGTAGCTACAGGGGGCGGAACACTGAAGCTTTCTTT
NA	15	TRBV6-5	NA	TRBJ2-1	CASRSGGATSNEQFF	TGTGCCAGCAGATCGGGCGGGGCAACATCCAATGAGCAGTTCTTC
NA	12	TRBV15	NA	TRBJ1-4	CATSRDRGKQFF	TGTGCCACCAGCAGAGATCGGGGGAAACAGTTTTTT
NA	14	TRBV3-1/TRBV3-2	NA	TRBJ1-1	CASSQDLGSGEAFF	TGTGCCAGCAGCCAAGATTTAGGGTCGGGTGAAGCTTTCTTT
NA	13	TRBV4-2	NA	TRBJ1-2	CASSPGGGAGYTF	TGTGCCAGCAGCCCGGGGGGGGGCGCAGGCTACACCTTC
NA	15	TRBV10-2	NA	TRBJ1-1	CASSESGPVNTEAFF	TGCGCCAGCAGTGAGTCGGGTCCGGTGAACACTGAAGCTTTCTTT
once	13	TRBV30	NA	TRBJ1-1	CAWSGQLNTEAFF	TGTGCCTGGAGTGGTCAACTTAACACTGAAGCTTTCTTT
NA	13	TRBV6-5	NA	TRBJ2-5	CASSIQLQETQYF	TGTGCCAGCAGTATTCAGCTCCAAGAGACCCAGTACTTC
NA	13	TRBV5-1	NA	TRBJ1-1	CASRLTSGTEAFF	TGCGCCAGCAGGTTAACGAGTGGTACTGAAGCTTTCTTT
NA	16	TRBV7-9	NA	TRBJ1-3	CASRGGGLEPGNTIYF	TGTGCCAGCAGGGGGGGCGGTTTGGAGCCTGGAAACACCATATATTTT